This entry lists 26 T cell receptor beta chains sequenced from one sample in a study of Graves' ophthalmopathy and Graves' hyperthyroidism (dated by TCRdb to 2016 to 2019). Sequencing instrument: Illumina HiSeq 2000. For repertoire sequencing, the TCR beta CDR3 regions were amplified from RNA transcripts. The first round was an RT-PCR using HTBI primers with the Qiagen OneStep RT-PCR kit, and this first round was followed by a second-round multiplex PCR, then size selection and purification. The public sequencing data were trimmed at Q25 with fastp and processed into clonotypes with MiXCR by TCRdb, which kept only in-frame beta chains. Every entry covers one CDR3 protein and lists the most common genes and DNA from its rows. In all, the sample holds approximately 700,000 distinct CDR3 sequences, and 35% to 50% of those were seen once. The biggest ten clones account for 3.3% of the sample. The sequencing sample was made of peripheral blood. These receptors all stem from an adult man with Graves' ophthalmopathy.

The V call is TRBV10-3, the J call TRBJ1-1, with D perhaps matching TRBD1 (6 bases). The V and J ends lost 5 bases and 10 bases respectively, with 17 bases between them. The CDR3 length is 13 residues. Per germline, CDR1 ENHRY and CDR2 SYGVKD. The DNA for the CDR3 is TGTGCCATCAGTAAACAGGGCGGGGAAGGAGCTTTCTTT. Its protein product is CAISKQGGEGAFF.

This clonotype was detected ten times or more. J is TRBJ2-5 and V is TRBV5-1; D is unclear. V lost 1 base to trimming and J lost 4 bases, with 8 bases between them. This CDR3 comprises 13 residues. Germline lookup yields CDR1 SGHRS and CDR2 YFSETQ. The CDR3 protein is CASSLLTRETQYF. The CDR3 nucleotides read TGCGCCAGCAGCTTGCTCACAAGAGAGACCCAGTACTTC.

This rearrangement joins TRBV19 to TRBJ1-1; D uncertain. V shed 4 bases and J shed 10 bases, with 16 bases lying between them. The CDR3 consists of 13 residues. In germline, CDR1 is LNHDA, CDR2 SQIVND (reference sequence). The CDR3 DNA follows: TGTGCCAGTAGTAGCGTCTTGGGCCTAGGAGCTTTCTTT. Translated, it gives CASSSVLGLGAFF.

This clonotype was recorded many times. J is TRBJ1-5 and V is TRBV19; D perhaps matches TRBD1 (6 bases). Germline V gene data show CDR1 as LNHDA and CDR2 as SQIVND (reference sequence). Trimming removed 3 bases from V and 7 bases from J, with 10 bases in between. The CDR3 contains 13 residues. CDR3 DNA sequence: TGTGCCAGTAGTATTTGGGGGGCCCAGCCCCAGCATTTT. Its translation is CASSIWGAQPQHF.

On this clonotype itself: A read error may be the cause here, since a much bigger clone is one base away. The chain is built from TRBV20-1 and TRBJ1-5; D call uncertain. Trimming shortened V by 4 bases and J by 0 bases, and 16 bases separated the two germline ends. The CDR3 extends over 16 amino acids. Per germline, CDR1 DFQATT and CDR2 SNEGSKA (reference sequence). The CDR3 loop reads CSAKIAYGGSNQPQHF. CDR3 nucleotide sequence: TGCAGTGCTAAGATCGCTTACGGAGGTAGCAATCAGCCCCAGCATTTT.

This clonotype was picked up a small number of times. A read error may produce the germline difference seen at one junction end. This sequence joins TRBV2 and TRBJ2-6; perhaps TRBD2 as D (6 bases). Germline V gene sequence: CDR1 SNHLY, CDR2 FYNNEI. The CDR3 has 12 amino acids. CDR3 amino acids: CASSGGRQGEAF. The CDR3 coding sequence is TGTGCCAGCAGCGGAGGGAGGCAGGGTGAAGCTTTC.

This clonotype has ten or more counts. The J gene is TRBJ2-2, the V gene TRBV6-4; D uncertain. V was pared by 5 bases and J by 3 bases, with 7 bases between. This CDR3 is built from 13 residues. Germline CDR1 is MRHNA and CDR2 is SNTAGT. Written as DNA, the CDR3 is TGTGCCAGCAGTCGGACGGACACCGGGGAGCTGTTTTTT. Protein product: CASSRTDTGELFF.

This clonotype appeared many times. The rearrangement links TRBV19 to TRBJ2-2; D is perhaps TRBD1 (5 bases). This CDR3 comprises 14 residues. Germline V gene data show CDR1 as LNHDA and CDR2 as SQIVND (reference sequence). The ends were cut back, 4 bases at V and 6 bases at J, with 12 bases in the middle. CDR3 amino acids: CASSTRQLSGELFF. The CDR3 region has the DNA TGTGCCAGTAGTACCCGACAGCTCTCCGGGGAGCTGTTTTTT.

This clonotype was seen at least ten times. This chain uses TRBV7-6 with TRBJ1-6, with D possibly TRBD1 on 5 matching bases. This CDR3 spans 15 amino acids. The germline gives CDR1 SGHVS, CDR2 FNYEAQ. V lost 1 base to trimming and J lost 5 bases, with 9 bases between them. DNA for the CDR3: TGTGCCAGCAGCTTAGGCCAGGGTGATAATTCACCCCTCCACTTT. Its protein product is CASSLGQGDNSPLHF.

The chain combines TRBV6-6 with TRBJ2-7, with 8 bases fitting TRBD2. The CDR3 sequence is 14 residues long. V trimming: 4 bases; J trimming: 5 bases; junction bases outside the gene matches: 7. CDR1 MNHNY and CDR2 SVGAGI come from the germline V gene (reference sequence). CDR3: CASSFKREFHEQYF. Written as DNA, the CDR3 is TGTGCCAGCAGTTTTAAGCGGGAGTTCCACGAGCAGTACTTC.

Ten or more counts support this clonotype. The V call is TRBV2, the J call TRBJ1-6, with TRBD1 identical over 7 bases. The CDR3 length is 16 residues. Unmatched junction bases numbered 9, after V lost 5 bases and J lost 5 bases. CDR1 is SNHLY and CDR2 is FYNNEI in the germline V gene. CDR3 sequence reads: CASSIDRADNNSPLHF. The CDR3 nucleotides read TGTGCCAGCAGTATAGACAGGGCTGATAATAATTCACCCCTCCACTTT.

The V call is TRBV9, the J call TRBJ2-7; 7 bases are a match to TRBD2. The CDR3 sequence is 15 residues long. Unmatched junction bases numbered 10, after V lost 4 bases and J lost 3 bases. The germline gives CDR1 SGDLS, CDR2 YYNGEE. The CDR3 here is CASSPGGRALYEQYF. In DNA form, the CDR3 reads TGTGCCAGCAGCCCGGGCGGGAGAGCCCTCTACGAGCAGTACTTC.

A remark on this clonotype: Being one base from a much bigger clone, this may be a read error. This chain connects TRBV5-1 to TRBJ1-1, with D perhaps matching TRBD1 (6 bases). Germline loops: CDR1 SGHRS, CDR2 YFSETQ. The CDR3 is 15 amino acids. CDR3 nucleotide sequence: TGCGCCAGCAGCTCTGGATTCCAGGGGAACACTGGAGCTTTCTTT. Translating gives CASSSGFQGNTGAFF.

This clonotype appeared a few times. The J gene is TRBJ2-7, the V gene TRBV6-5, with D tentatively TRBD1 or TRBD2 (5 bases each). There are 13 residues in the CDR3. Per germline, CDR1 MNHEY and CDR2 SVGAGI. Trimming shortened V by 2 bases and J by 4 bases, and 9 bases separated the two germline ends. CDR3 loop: CASSYGGLYEQYF. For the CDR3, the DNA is TGTGCCAGCAGTTACGGGGGTTTATACGAGCAGTACTTC.

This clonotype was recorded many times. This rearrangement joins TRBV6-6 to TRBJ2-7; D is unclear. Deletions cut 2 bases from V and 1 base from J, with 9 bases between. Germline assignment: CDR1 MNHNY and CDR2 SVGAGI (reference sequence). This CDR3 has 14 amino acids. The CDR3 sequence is CASSYEGLSYEQYF. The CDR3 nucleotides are TGTGCCAGCAGTTACGAAGGGCTTTCCTACGAGCAGTACTTC.

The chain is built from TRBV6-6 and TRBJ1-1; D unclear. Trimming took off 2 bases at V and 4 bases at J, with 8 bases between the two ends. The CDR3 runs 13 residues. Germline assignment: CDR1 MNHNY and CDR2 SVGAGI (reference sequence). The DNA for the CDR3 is TGTGCCAGCAGTTACGAGGCGCCCACTGAAGCTTTCTTT. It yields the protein CASSYEAPTEAFF.

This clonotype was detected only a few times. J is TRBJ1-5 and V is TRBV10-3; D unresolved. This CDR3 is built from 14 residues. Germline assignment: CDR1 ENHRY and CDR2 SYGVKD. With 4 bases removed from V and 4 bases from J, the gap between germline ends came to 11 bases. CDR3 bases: TGTGCCATCAGTGCCGGCAGCATGAATCAGCCCCAGCATTTT. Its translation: CAISAGSMNQPQHF.

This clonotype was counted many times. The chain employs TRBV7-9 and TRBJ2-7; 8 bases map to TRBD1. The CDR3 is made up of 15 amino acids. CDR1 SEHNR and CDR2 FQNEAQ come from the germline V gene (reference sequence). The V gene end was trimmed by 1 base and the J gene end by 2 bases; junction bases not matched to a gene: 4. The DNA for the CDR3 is TGTGCCAGCAGCTTAGGAAACAGGGGGACCTACGAGCAGTACTTC. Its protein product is CASSLGNRGTYEQYF.

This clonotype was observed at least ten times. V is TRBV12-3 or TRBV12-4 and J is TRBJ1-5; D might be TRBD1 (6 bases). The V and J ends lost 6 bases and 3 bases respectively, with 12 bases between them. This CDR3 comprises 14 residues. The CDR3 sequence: CASSAYRVNQPQHF. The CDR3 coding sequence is TGTGCCAGCAGCGCCTACAGGGTCAATCAGCCCCAGCATTTT.

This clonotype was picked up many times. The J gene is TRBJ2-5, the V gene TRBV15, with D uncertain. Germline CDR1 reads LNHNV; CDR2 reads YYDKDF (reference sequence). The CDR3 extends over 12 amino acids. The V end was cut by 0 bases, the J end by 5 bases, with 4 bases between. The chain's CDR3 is CATSRDVETQYF. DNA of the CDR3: TGTGCCACCAGCAGAGATGTGGAGACCCAGTACTTC.

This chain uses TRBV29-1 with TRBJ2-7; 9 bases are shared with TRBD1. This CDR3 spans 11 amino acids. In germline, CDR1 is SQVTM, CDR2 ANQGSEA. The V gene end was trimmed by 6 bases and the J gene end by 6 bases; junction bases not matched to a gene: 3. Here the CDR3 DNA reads TGCAGCGTAGAGACAGGGGGCGAGCAGTACTTC. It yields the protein CSVETGGEQYF.

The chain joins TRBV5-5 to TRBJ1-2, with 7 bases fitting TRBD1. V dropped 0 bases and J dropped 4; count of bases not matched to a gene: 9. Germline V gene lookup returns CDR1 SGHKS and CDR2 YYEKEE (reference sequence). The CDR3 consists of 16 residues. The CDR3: CASSLGVQGLGYGYTF. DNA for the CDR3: TGTGCCAGCAGCTTGGGGGTACAGGGGCTAGGCTATGGCTACACCTTC.

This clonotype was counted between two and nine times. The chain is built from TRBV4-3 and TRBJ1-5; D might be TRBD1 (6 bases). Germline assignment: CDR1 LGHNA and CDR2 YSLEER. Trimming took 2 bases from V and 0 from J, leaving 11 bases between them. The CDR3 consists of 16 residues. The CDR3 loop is CASSQQDSLSNQPQHF. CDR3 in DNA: TGCGCCAGCAGCCAACAGGACAGCCTTAGCAATCAGCCCCAGCATTTT.

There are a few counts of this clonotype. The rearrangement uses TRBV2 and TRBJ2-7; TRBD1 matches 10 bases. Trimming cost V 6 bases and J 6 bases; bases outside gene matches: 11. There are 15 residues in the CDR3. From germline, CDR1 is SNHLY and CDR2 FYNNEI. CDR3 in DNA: TGTGCCAGCAGCCTCCCGGGACAGGGGTTCTCCGAGCAGTACTTC. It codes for CASSLPGQGFSEQYF.

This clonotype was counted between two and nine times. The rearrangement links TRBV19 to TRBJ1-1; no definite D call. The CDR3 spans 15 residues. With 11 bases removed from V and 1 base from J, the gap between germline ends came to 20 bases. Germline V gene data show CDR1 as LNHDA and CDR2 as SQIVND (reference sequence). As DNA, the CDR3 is TGTGCCTGGAGTGTACTGTTAGCAGGGAACACTGAAGCTTTCTTT. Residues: CAWSVLLAGNTEAFF. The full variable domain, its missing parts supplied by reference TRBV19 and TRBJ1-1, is DGGITQSPKYLFRKEGQNVTLSCEQNLNHDAMYWYRQDPGQGLRLIYYSQIVNDFQKGDIAEGYSVSREKKESFPLTVTSAQKNPTAFYLCAWSVLLAGNTEAFFGQGTRLTVV.

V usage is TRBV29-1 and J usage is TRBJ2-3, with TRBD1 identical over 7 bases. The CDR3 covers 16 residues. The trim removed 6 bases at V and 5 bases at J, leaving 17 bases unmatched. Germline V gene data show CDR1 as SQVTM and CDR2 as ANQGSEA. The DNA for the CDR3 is TGCAGCGTGGGCGGGTCGTTAGGGGGCGGTCTAGATACGCAGTATTTT. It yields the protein CSVGGSLGGGLDTQYF.